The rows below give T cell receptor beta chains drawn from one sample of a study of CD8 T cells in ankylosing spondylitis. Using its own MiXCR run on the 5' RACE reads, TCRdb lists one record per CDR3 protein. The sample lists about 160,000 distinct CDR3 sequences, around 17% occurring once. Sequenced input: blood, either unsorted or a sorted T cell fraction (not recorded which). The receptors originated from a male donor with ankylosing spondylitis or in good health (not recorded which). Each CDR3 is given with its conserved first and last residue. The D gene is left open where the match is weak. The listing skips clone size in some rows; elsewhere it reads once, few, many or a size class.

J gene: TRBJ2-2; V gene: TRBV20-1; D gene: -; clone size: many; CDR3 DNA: TGCAGTGCTAGAGTGGGGGGCAACGGGGAGCTGTTTTTT; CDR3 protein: CSARVGGNGELFF
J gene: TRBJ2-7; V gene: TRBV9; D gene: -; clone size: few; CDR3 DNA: TGTGCCAGCAGCGTAGGTAGCCTAGAGTCCTACGAGCAGTACTTC; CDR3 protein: CASSVGSLESYEQYF
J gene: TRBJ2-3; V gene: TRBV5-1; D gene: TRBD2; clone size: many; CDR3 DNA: TGCGCCAGCAGGGCTAGCGGGAGGGCCGGCACAGATACGCAGTATTTT; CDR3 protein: CASRASGRAGTDTQYF
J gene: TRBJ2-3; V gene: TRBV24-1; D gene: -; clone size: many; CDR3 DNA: TGTGCCACCAGTGATAGGGCCGAGGGAGATACGCAGTATTTT; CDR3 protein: CATSDRAEGDTQYF
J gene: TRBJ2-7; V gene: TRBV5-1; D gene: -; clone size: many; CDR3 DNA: TGCGCCAGCAGCTTGGGCCTCCCTCGAGACTCCTACGAGCAGTACTTC; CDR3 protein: CASSLGLPRDSYEQYF
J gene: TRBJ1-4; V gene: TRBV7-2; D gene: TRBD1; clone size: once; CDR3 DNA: TGTGCCAGCAGCCACCGGACAGGGGGATATGAAAAACTGTTTTTT; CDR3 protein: CASSHRTGGYEKLFF
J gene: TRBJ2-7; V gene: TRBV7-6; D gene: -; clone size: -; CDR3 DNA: TGTGCCAGCAGCTTAGACTCCCCCTACGAGCAGTACTTC; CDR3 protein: CASSLDSPYEQYF
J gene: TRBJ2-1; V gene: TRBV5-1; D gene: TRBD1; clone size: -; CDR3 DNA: TGCGCCAGCAGTACAGGGGGCCTTTCCTACAATGAGCAGTTCTTC; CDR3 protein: CASSTGGLSYNEQFF
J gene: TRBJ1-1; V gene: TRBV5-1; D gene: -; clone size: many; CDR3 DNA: TGCGCCAGCAGCTTGAGGGGGGAGAACACTGAAGCTTTCTTT; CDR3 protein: CASSLRGENTEAFF
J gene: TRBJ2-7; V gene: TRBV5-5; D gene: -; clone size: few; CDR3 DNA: TGTGCCAGCAGCTTGGATCTGGGCGAGCAGTACTTC; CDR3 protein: CASSLDLGEQYF
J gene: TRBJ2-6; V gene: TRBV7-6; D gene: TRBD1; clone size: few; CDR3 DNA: TGTGCCAGCCGGGACAGGGGTAGTGGGGCCAACGTCCTGACTTTC; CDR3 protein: CASRDRGSGANVLTF
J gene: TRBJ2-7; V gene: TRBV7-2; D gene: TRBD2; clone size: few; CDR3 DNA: TGTGCCAGCAGCCGACTAGCGGGGAGCTACGAGCAGTACTTC; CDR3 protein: CASSRLAGSYEQYF
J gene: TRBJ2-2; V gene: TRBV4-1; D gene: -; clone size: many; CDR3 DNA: TGCGCCAGCAGACCTTTCCTGACAGCTAACGGCGGGGAGCTGTTTTTT; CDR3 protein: CASRPFLTANGGELFF
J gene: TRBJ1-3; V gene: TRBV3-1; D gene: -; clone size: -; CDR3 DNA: TGTGCCAGCAGCCGCGGGTCCTCTGGAAACACCATATATTTT; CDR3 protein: CASSRGSSGNTIYF
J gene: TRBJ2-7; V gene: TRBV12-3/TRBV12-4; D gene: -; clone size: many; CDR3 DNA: TGTGCCAGCAGTTGGTCCCGCTACGAGCAGTACTTC; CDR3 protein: CASSWSRYEQYF
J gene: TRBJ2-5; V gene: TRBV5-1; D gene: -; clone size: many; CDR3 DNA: TGCGCCAGCACTCTTGAAGAGACCCAGTACTTC; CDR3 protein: CASTLEETQYF
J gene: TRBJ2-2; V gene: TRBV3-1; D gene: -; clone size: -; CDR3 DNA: TGTGCCTGCACCCCCCGCCCGGGCAACACCGGGGAGCTGTTTTTT; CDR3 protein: CACTPRPGNTGELFF
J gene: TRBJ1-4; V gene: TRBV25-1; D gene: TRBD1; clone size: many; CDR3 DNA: TGTGCCAGCAGTGAATTAACAGGGGCTAATGAAAAACTGTTTTTT; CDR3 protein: CASSELTGANEKLFF
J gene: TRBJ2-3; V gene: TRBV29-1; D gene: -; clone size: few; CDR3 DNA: TGCAGCGTTGAAGGGGGGGTACCTCTATCCCCAGATACGCAGTATTTT; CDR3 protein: CSVEGGVPLSPDTQYF
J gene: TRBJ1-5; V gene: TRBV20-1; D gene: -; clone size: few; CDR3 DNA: TGCAGTGCTAGAGTCGGGGGAGGCAATCAGCCCCAGCATTTT; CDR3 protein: CSARVGGGNQPQHF
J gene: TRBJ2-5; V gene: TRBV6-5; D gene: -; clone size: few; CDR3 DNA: TGTGCCAGCAGTTACACCCCGACCGGGTGGAGCGAGACCCAGTACTTC; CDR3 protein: CASSYTPTGWSETQYF